This entry describes one T cell receptor (beta chain). Its antigen remains unidentified. Trimming shortened V by 2 bases and J by 1 base, and 9 bases separated the two germline ends. The CDR3 covers 14 residues. Germline V gives CDR1 SGHRS, CDR2 YFSETQ. The PCR was carried out with 60 Vbeta primers and 13 Jbeta primers. Measured with immunoSEQ multiplex PCR; TCRdb has only the in-frame clones, and not every one. In all, the sample yields about 88,000 clones. This sample was taken from a study of cytomegalovirus exposure and HLA in healthy donors. Turning to the study itself: Among the approximately 370 donors who were genotyped, approximately 84% fell in the genetic ancestry cluster that is associated with self-reported Caucasian donors. Regarding the study as a whole: CMV antigen specificity of a few CMV-associated chains was confirmed in vitro.

Sequencing was carried out using PBMCs. The chain uses TRBV5-1 and TRBJ1-1; perhaps TRBD1 as D (5 bases). The TCR sequence derives from a girl between 5 and 17 years old in good health and CMV-seropositive. CDR3 amino acids: CASSFDRTNTEAFF. The CDR3 DNA follows: TGCGCCAGCAGCTTCGACAGAACGAACACTGAAGCTTTCTTT. Full variable domain (outside the CDR3, taken from reference TRBV5-1 and TRBJ1-1): KAGVTQTPRYLIKTRGQQVTLSCSPISGHRSVSWYQQTPGQGLQFLFEYFSETQRNKGNFPGRFSGRQFSNSRSEMNVSTLELGDSALYLCASSFDRTNTEAFFGQGTRLTVV.